This T cell receptor (beta chain) was obtained from a study of lymphopenia after photon versus proton radiotherapy. As to this clone: Antigen specificity is unknown.

The CDR3 runs 16 residues. Trimming removed 6 bases at V and 0 bases at J, with 15 bases between. Germline loops: CDR1 MDHEN, CDR2 SYDVKM. General study findings and limits: Authors raise, but do not show, better survival with proton therapy.

TCRdb's table, derived via immunoSEQ multiplex PCR, lists solely in-frame clones and lacks some. Among about 24,000 clones listed, about 82% were seen once. The receptor was derived from a woman aged 65 to 85 with pancreatic cancer. The gene calls are TRBV28 and TRBJ2-1; D gene uncertain. The sequenced sample was peripheral blood, obtained from a patient treated with proton-based radiotherapy. This chain's CDR3 is CASRSPLVNSYNEQFF. The CDR3 DNA is TGTGCCAGCAGGAGCCCTCTAGTGAACTCCTACAATGAGCAGTTCTTC.